The clone carrying this TCR beta chain was observed many times. Its antigen remains unidentified. Documented time point: persistent/refractory GD, antithyroid drugs over 5 years with positive TRAb. RNA from PBMCs was the source of the TCR library. This sample was taken from a study of regulatory T cells in long-lasting Graves disease. Study results and limitations: The TCR repertoire of persistent Graves' patients was less diverse than that of newly diagnosed ones. Patients with persistent disease shared fewer than 3,500 public clonotypes, outpacing the roughly 1,000 shared by new patients.

iRepertoire HTBI primers and Arm-PCR of CDR3 regions built TCR beta libraries. Using its own MiXCR run on the multiplex PCR reads, TCRdb lists one record per CDR3 protein. Of roughly 430,000 distinct CDR3 sequences in the sample, around 20% are singletons; the top ten hold 14%. The input for sequencing was peripheral blood mononuclear cells (PBMCs), taken when the disease was refractory, from a patient treated with antithyroid drugs. The source of this sequence is a female donor with Graves disease.

This CDR3 reads CASRAGTSGENIQYF. CDR3 sequence (DNA): TGTGCCAGCAGGGCCGGGACTAGCGGGGAAAACATTCAGTACTTC. V and J are TRBV28 and TRBJ2-4, with 13 bases that match TRBD2. Germline V CDR1 and CDR2: MDHEN, SYDVKM. Losses at the gene ends were 6 bases for V and 5 bases for J; bases not matched to a gene: 4. The CDR3 is 15 residues long. Together with reference TRBV28 and TRBJ2-4, the CDR3 gives the full variable domain: DVKVTQSSRYLVKRTGEKVFLECVQDMDHENMFWYRQDPGLGLRLIYFSYDVKMKEKGDIPEGYSVSREKKERFSLILESASTNQTSMYLCASRAGTSGENIQYFGAGTRLSVL.